These 17 T cell receptor beta chains originate from one sample sequenced in a study of control samples from healthy donors and cancer patients. Repertoires were generated with immunoSEQ multiplex PCR, while TCRdb's copy carries only in-frame clones and drops some. Of about 50,000 clones listed, 93% are singletons. Sequenced material: PBMCs. The source is a woman between 45 and 65 years old with head and neck cancer.

Written as DNA, the CDR3 is TGTGCCAGTAGTATATACTGGACAGGGGGCGAACAGCCCCAGCATTTT. This gives the protein CASSIYWTGGEQPQHF. This chain connects TRBV19 to TRBJ1-5; 11 nucleotides agree with TRBD1. Unmatched junction bases numbered 7, after V lost 2 bases and J lost 7 bases. The CDR3 spans 16 residues. The germline CDR1 and CDR2 sequences are LNHDA and SQIVND (reference sequence).

This clone was seen just once. The rearrangement links TRBV28 to TRBJ1-3, with D tentatively TRBD1 (5 bases). V lost 2 bases and J 0 bases, leaving 8 bases between the germline ends. Germline V gene data show CDR1 as MDHEN and CDR2 as SYDVKM. The CDR3 contains 15 residues. The CDR3 is CASSLVQASGNTIYF. The CDR3 DNA reads TGTGCCAGCAGTTTAGTACAGGCCTCTGGAAACACCATATATTTT.

This chain links TRBV6-1 with TRBJ1-2; 8 nucleotides line up with TRBD1. Germline-derived CDR1 and CDR2 are MNHNS and SASEGT. This CDR3 comprises 14 residues. J was trimmed by 2 bases and V by 2 bases; bases with no gene match: 1. The CDR3 nucleotides are TGTGCCAGCAGTGAAAGGACAGGGAACTATGGCTACACCTTC. Residues: CASSERTGNYGYTF.

The rearrangement joins TRBV11-3 to TRBJ1-1; possible D gene TRBD1, 5 bases. The CDR3 is 15 amino acids. Trimming removed 1 base at V and 3 bases at J, with 12 bases between. In germline, CDR1 is SGHNT, CDR2 YENEEA. In DNA form, the CDR3 reads TGTGCCAGCAGCTTAGGGGCGGGGCAGGACACTGAAGCTTTCTTT. This gives the protein CASSLGAGQDTEAFF.

This clone appeared a single time. The chain links TRBV2 to TRBJ2-5, with a tentative D call TRBD1 (5 bases). From germline, CDR1 is SNHLY and CDR2 FYNNEI. V shed 3 bases and J shed 5 bases, with 13 bases lying between them. The length of the CDR3 is 14 residues. The CDR3 DNA is TGTGCCAGCAGTGATGGGATTTCAGGGGAGACCCAGTACTTC. Translated, it gives CASSDGISGETQYF. The complete variable domain, with remaining parts taken from reference TRBV2 and TRBJ2-5, reads EPEVTQTPSHQVTQMGQEVILRCVPISNHLYFYWYRQILGQKVEFLVSFYNNEISEKSEIFDDQFSVERPDGSNFTLKIRSTKLEDSAMYFCASSDGISGETQYFGPGTRLLVL.

The J gene is TRBJ2-5, the V gene TRBV18; tentative D call: TRBD2 (6 bases). This CDR3 spans 16 amino acids. V was shortened by 0 bases and J by 2 bases, with 13 bases between the two germline ends. Per germline, CDR1 KGHSH and CDR2 LQKENI. CDR3 sequence (DNA): TGTGCCAGCTCACCACCTCAACGGGGGTTACAAGAGACCCAGTACTTC. Its protein product is CASSPPQRGLQETQYF.

This clone was observed a single time. The chain links TRBV2 to TRBJ2-7; 7 bases match TRBD2. The V gene end was trimmed by 6 bases and the J gene end by 1 base; junction bases not matched to a gene: 9. This CDR3 comprises 15 residues. Germline-derived CDR1 and CDR2 are SNHLY and FYNNEI. CDR3 sequence: CASREGRGLSYEQYF. The CDR3 DNA sequence: TGTGCCAGCAGGGAGGGGCGGGGACTATCCTACGAGCAGTACTTC.

CDR3 loop: CASSIRQLDYGYTF. Here the CDR3 DNA reads TGTGCCAGTAGTATCCGACAGCTTGATTATGGCTACACCTTC. This chain connects TRBV19 to TRBJ1-2; D is possibly TRBD1 (5 bases). Between the trimmed V and J ends, which lost 3 bases and 5 bases, there was a span of 13 bases. Germline V gene data show CDR1 as LNHDA and CDR2 as SQIVND (reference sequence). The CDR3 runs to 14 residues.

This clone was detected once. The V and J genes are TRBV5-5 and TRBJ2-3, with 8 positions matching TRBD1. Germline loops: CDR1 SGHKS, CDR2 YYEKEE (reference sequence). Germline trimming cut 1 base from V and 2 bases from J; bases unmatched to any gene: 6. The CDR3 contains 16 residues. CDR3 residues: CASSLYTGGLTDTQYF. CDR3 in DNA: TGTGCCAGCAGCTTGTATACAGGGGGACTCACAGATACGCAGTATTTT.

The chain couples TRBV6-5 to TRBJ2-5; D might be TRBD1 or TRBD2, each matching 7 bases. CDR1 MNHEY and CDR2 SVGAGI come from the germline V gene. The CDR3 has 12 residues. V gave up 10 bases and J gave up 4 bases, with 13 bases separating them. CDR3 residues: CATQGGGETQYF. Here the CDR3 DNA reads TGTGCCACCCAGGGGGGGGGAGAGACCCAGTACTTC.

The chain is built from TRBV5-1 and TRBJ1-5; D unclear. The CDR3 sequence is 14 residues long. V dropped 0 bases and J dropped 6 bases, with 10 bases sitting between them. The germline V gene has CDR1 SGHRS and CDR2 YFSETQ. CDR3 sequence: CASSLEAGTQPQHF. CDR3 nucleotide sequence: TGCGCCAGCAGCTTGGAAGCAGGCACTCAGCCCCAGCATTTT.

This clone occurred once. The gene calls are TRBV5-5 and TRBJ1-2, with D tentatively TRBD1 (5 bases). Per the germline V gene, CDR1 is SGHKS and CDR2 is YYEKEE (reference sequence). Trimming removed 8 bases at V and 6 bases at J, with 20 bases between. The CDR3 loop spans 14 amino acids. In DNA, the CDR3 is TGTGCCAGTACCCGACGGCTCCCGGGGGATGGCTACACCTTC. The encoded protein is CASTRRLPGDGYTF.

The chain couples TRBV7-6 to TRBJ1-1; 7 positions agree with TRBD1. J gave up 0 bases and V 5 bases, and 6 bases lay outside the gene matches. Germline CDR1 is SGHVS and CDR2 is FNYEAQ. The CDR3 spans 15 residues. The CDR3 DNA sequence: TGTGCCAGCAGCGCTCGACAGGGAGTGAACACTGAAGCTTTCTTT. As protein: CASSARQGVNTEAFF.

The chain recombines TRBV2 with TRBJ1-1, with D perhaps TRBD1 (6 bases). CDR3 length: 16 amino acids. V gave up 3 bases and J gave up 0 bases, with 14 bases separating them. The germline V gene has CDR1 SNHLY and CDR2 FYNNEI. The CDR3 DNA follows: TGTGCCAGCAGTGAGGGCAGGGGAGGGGTGAACACTGAAGCTTTCTTT. It specifies CASSEGRGGVNTEAFF.

The chain uses TRBV28 and TRBJ2-6; 8 bases fit TRBD1. CDR1 and CDR2 (germline): MDHEN, SYDVKM. V was pared by 3 bases and J by 1 base, with 5 bases of the junction left unmatched. The CDR3 consists of 17 residues. CDR3 protein: CASSFGTGRSGANVLTF. The CDR3 coding sequence is TGTGCCAGCAGTTTTGGGACAGGACGTTCTGGGGCCAACGTCCTGACTTTC.

The rearrangement uses TRBV5-1 and TRBJ1-1; no firm D call. This CDR3 has 14 amino acids. The ends were cut back, 5 bases at V and 1 base at J, with 12 bases in the middle. Per the germline V gene, CDR1 is SGHRS and CDR2 is YFSETQ. The CDR3 spells CASSLTTTNTEAFF. The CDR3 DNA reads TGCGCCAGCAGTTTAACTACCACGAACACTGAAGCTTTCTTT.

This sequence joins TRBV21-1 and TRBJ2-1; the D call of TRBD1 is as the table states it, not checked on the DNA. TRBV21-1 is a known pseudogene. The CDR3 runs to 20 residues. DNA for the CDR3: TGTGCCAGCAGCAAAGCGGGTGGGGCAGGGGGCGTCAAATCCTACAATGAGCAGTTCTTC. Residues: CASSKAGGAGGVKSYNEQFF.